These 3 T cell receptor beta chains were sequenced from one sample in a study of cytomegalovirus exposure and HLA in healthy donors. The PCR ran on 60 Vbeta and 13 Jbeta primers. Produced via immunoSEQ multiplex PCR; TCRdb's table is partial and in-frame only. The table has under 110,000 clones, about 76% seen once; the top ten hold 5% to 7.5%. The sequenced sample consisted of PBMCs. Receptors originate from a woman aged 45-60 years in good health and CMV-seropositive.

This clone was seen once. The chain couples TRBV6-6 to TRBJ2-1; D may be TRBD2 (6 bases). Germline V gives CDR1 MNHNY, CDR2 SVGAGI (reference sequence). The germline V and J ends were trimmed by 5 bases and 16 bases, with 15 bases remaining between them. The CDR3 has 11 amino acids. The CDR3 DNA follows: TGTGCCAGCAGTGCCGGGACTTCGCGCTTCTTC. Amino acid sequence: CASSAGTSRFF.

This chain connects TRBV5-5 to TRBJ1-5; 7 bases agree with TRBD1. The CDR3 contains 15 residues. V was clipped by 5 bases and J by 0 bases; unmatched bases: 5. Germline V CDR1 and CDR2: SGHKS, YYEKEE (reference sequence). The DNA for the CDR3 is TGTGCCAGCAGGGGGACAGACTATAGCAATCAGCCCCAGCATTTT. Its protein product is CASRGTDYSNQPQHF.

This clone was found a few times. J is TRBJ1-3 and V is TRBV6-6; 8 bases are shared with TRBD1. This CDR3 region has 14 residues. V shed 8 bases and J 2 bases; nucleotides not matched to a gene: 5. Germline V gene sequence: CDR1 MNHNY, CDR2 SVGAGI (reference sequence). The CDR3 reads CASGGTGAGNTIYF. CDR3 nucleotides: TGTGCCAGCGGCGGGACAGGAGCTGGAAACACCATATATTTT.